These 6 T cell receptor beta chains came from one sample sequenced in a study of beta chain features in type 1 diabetes. Reverse transcription of all isolated RNA meant that expressed TCRB transcripts were sequenced. The data were produced by immunoSEQ multiplex PCR, yet TCRdb's version contains in-frame clones alone and is incomplete. The data hold over 40,000 clones, with about 66% observed a single time. General observations from the study: Moderate yet significant TCRB CDR3 shortening was seen in Type 1 diabetes patients in all four CD4+ subsets.

For these TCRs, the target antigens are not known. The sample consisted of Tregs from blood. These receptor sequences come from a woman between 18 and 30 years old with type 1 diabetes.

This clone was seen a handful of times. Relative to the germline gene, one junction end is altered; a read error may explain this. The chain joins TRBV4-1 to TRBJ2-3, with 9 bases that match TRBD2. This CDR3 is 16 amino acids long. Germline-derived CDR1 and CDR2 are MGHRA and YSYEKL. The CDR3 sequence is CASSQDLAGSTDTQYF. DNA of the CDR3: TGTGCCAGCAGCCAAGATCTAGCGGGAAGCACAGATACGCAGTATTTT.

The V call is TRBV5-4, the J call TRBJ2-5; 8 bases fit TRBD1. The CDR3 has 15 amino acids. Unmatched junction bases numbered 9, after V lost 4 bases and J lost 4 bases. The germline gives CDR1 SGHNT, CDR2 YYREEE (reference sequence). The CDR3 here is CASSPDRGVSETQYF. CDR3 bases: TGTGCCAGCAGCCCCGACAGGGGAGTATCAGAGACCCAGTACTTC.

This clone was seen a few times. The DNA of the CDR3 is TGTGCCAGCAGCTTAAAAGGAGTGAACACCGGGGAGCTGTTTTTT. It encodes CASSLKGVNTGELFF. The chain uses TRBV7-2 and TRBJ2-2; D is ambiguous. CDR1 and CDR2 from the germline V gene are SGHTA and FQGNSA. The CDR3 runs 15 residues. Trimming removed 2 bases from V and 1 base from J, with 8 bases in between.

This sequence joins TRBV5-1 and TRBJ2-7, with TRBD2 as a possible D gene (5 bases). With 0 bases removed from V and 3 bases from J, the gap between germline ends came to 7 bases. Germline loops: CDR1 SGHRS, CDR2 YFSETQ. This CDR3 is 13 amino acids long. DNA for the CDR3: TGCGCCAGCAGCTTGGCCAGCGGCTACGAGCAGTACTTC. This codes for CASSLASGYEQYF.

The chain uses TRBV6-4 and TRBJ2-5; TRBD2 matches at 10 bases. The DNA end favors TRBJ2-7, so the J call may be wrong. In germline, CDR1 is MRHNA, CDR2 SNTAGT. The CDR3 runs 15 residues. As DNA, the CDR3 is TGTGCCAGCACCCCGGGACTAGCGTGCTCCTACGAGCAGTACTTC. Translation gives CASTPGLACSYEQYF.

The chain is built from TRBV12-5 and TRBJ2-2; 7 bases line up with TRBD1. Germline trimming cut 6 bases from V and 3 bases from J; bases unmatched to any gene: 10. The CDR3 totals 16 residues. Per germline, CDR1 LGHNT and CDR2 FRNRAP. The CDR3 region is CASGRYRGFDTGELFF. Here the CDR3 DNA reads TGTGCTAGTGGCCGCTACAGGGGATTTGACACCGGGGAGCTGTTTTTT.